The text below deals with one T cell receptor (beta chain). The antigen is not known. This entry belongs to a study of beta chain features in type 1 diabetes. Study context: Cell yields, gender and age were similar in healthy donors and patients.

The CDR3 spans 15 residues. CDR1 and CDR2 (germline): KGHSH, LQKENI. V lost 2 bases to trimming and J lost 2 bases, with 12 bases between them. Expressed TCRB transcripts were sequenced because the isolated RNA had all been reverse transcribed beforehand. Profiled with immunoSEQ multiplex PCR; TCRdb holds only in-frame clones, not every one. In the table there are 150,000 to 200,000 clones, approximately 62% of which are singletons. Points from the study as a whole: In all four CD4+ subsets, TCRB CDR3 length was significantly, moderately reduced in type 1 diabetes.

There was one heparinised blood draw per donor, averaging around 100 mL. Staining for CD45RO/CCR7/CD25/CD127/CD95/CD27 allowed sorting of CD4+ naive, central memory, regulatory and stem cell-like memory cells. This receptor was obtained from a man aged 25 to 40 with type 1 diabetes. The V call is TRBV18, the J call TRBJ1-2; tentative D call: TRBD1 (5 bases). The sample taken for sequencing was naive CD4+ T cells from blood. The CDR3 loop is CASSPNRLDNYGYTF. Here the CDR3 DNA reads TGTGCCAGCTCACCAAACAGGCTGGACAACTATGGCTACACCTTC.